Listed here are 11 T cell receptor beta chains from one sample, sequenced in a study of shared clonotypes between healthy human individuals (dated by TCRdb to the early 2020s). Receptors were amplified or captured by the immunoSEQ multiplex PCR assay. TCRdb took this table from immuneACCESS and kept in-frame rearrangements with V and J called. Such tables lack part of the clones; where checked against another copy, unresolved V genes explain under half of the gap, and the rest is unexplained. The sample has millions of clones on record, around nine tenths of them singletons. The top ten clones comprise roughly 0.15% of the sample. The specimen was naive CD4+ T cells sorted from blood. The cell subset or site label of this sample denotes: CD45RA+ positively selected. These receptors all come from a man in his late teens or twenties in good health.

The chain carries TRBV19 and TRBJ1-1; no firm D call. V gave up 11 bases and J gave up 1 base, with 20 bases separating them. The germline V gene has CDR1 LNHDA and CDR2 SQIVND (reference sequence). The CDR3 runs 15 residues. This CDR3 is CAPPISAGKNTEAFF. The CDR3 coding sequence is TGTGCCCCCCCGATTTCTGCGGGCAAGAACACTGAAGCTTTCTTT.

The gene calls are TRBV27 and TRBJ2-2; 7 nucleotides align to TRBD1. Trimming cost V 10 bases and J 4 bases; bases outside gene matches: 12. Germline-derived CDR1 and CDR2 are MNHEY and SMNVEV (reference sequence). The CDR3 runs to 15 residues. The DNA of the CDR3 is TGTGCCATCCGGAGGACGACAGGGCTCACCGGGGAGCTGTTTTTT. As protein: CAIRRTTGLTGELFF.

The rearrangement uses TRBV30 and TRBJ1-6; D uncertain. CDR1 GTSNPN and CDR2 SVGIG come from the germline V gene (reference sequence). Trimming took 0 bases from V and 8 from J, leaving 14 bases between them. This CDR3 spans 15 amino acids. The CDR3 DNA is TGTGCCTGGAGTGTAAATCAAGTATTTGATTCACCCCTCCACTTT. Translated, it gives CAWSVNQVFDSPLHF.

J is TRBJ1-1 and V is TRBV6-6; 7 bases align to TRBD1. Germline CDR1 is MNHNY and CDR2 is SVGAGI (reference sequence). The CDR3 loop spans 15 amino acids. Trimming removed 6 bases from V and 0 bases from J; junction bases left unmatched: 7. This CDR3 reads CASRGGRIMNTEAFF. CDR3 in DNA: TGTGCCAGCAGAGGGGGCAGGATCATGAACACTGAAGCTTTCTTT.

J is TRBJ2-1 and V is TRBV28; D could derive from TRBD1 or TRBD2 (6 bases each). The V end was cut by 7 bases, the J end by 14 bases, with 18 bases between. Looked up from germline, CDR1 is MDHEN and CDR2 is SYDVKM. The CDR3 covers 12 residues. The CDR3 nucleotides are TGTGCCAGCACCCTAGTCGGGGGCAACGAGTTCTTC. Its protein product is CASTLVGGNEFF. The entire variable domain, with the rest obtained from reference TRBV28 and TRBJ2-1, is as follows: DVKVTQSSRYLVKRTGEKVFLECVQDMDHENMFWYRQDPGLGLRLIYFSYDVKMKEKGDIPEGYSVSREKKERFSLILESASTNQTSMYLCASTLVGGNEFFGPGTRLTVL.

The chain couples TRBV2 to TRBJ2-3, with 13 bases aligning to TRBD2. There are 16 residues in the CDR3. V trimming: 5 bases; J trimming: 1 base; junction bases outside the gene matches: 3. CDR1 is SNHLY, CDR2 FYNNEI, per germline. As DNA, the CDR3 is TGTGCCAGCAGTCAACTAGCGGGAGGGGGCACAGATACGCAGTATTTT. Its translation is CASSQLAGGGTDTQYF.

CDR3 residues: CASGQFGSDQPQHF. The CDR3, as DNA: TGTGCCAGTGGACAGTTTGGTTCGGATCAGCCCCAGCATTTT. The chain combines TRBV19 with TRBJ1-5, with D possibly matching TRBD1 (6 bases). Trimming shortened V by 8 bases and J by 5 bases, and 16 bases separated the two germline ends. Germline assignment: CDR1 LNHDA and CDR2 SQIVND (reference sequence). The CDR3 runs 14 residues.

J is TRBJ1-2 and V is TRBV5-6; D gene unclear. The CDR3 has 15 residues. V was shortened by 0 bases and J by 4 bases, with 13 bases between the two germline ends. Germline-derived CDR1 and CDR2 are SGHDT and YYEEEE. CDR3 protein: CASSLGPEDVYGYTF. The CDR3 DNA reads TGTGCCAGCAGCTTGGGCCCGGAGGACGTCTATGGCTACACCTTC.

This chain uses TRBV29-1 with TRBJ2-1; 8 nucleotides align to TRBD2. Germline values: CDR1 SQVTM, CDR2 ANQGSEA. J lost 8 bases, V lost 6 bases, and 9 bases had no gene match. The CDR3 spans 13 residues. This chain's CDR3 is CSVLTGGFDEQFF. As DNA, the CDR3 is TGCAGCGTCTTGACGGGAGGGTTTGATGAGCAGTTCTTC.

CDR3 loop: CASSPGPTSGLTNTQYF. The DNA for the CDR3 is TGTGCCAGCAGCCCCGGCCCGACTAGCGGACTAACTAATACGCAGTATTTT. The chain uses TRBV2 and TRBJ2-3; the match to TRBD2 covers 9 bases. With 6 bases clipped from V and 7 bases from J, the junction kept 17 bases outside the gene matches. The CDR3 contains 17 residues. The germline gives CDR1 SNHLY, CDR2 FYNNEI.

Written as DNA, the CDR3 is TGTGCCAGTAGTCAAACGTGGGCGAACGAGCAGTACTTC. This codes for CASSQTWANEQYF. The rearrangement links TRBV19 to TRBJ2-7; D remains ambiguous. The CDR3 spans 13 residues. In germline, CDR1 is LNHDA, CDR2 SQIVND (reference sequence). Trimming removed 5 bases from V and 5 bases from J, with 13 bases in between.